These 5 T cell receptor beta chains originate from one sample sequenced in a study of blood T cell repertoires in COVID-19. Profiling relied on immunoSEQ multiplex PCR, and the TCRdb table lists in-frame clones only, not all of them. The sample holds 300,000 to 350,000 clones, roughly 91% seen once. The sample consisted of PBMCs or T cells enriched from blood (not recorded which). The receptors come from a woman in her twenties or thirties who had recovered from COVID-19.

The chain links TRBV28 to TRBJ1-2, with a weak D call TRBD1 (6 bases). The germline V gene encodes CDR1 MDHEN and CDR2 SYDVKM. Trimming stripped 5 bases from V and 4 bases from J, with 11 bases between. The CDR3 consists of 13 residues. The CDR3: CASSQGMRYGYTF. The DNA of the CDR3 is TGTGCCAGCAGTCAGGGGATGCGCTATGGCTACACCTTC.

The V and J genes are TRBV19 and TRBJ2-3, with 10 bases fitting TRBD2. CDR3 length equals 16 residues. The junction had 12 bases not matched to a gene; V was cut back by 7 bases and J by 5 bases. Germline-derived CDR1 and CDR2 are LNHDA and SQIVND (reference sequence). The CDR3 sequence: CASKGYSSGSRDTQYF. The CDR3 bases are TGTGCCAGTAAGGGCTATTCTAGCGGGAGTCGAGATACGCAGTATTTT.

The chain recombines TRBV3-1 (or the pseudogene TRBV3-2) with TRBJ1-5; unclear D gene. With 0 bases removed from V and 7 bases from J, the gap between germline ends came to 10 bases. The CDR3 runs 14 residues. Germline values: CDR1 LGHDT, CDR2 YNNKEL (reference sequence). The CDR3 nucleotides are TGTGCCAGCAGCCAAGAGGGAGGGCGCCAGCCCCAGCATTTT. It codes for CASSQEGGRQPQHF.

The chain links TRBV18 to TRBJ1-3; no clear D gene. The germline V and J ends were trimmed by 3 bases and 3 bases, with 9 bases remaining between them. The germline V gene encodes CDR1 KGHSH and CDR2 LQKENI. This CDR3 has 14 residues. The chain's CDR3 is CASSPPADGNTIYF. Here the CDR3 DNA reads TGTGCCAGCTCACCCCCAGCGGATGGAAACACCATATATTTT.

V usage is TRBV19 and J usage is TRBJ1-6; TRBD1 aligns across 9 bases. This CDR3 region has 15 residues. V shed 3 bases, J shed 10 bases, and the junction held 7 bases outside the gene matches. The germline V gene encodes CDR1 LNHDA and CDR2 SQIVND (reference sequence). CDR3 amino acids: CASSILTGGRSPLHF. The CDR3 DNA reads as TGTGCCAGTAGTATTTTGACAGGGGGACGATCACCCCTCCACTTT.